The rows below give T cell receptor beta chains drawn from one sample of a study of response to subunit inactivated influenza vaccine. Each CDR3 protein gets one entry after TCRdb re-called the RT-PCR reads with MiXCR. The sample holds around 580,000 distinct CDR3 sequences, around 15% seen once. This sample comprised PBMCs from blood, obtained about 11 days after vaccination. These receptors all stem from a man aged 45 to 65 who received an inactivated influenza vaccine. CDR3s include the opening cysteine and the closing phenylalanine or tryptophan.

j_gene | v_gene | CDR3aa
TRBJ2-1 | TRBV14 | CASSQDVGFEQFF
TRBJ2-5 | TRBV4-3 | CASSPRAGRETQYF
TRBJ2-1 | TRBV28 | CASSVEDRDKVDEQFF
TRBJ2-7 | TRBV2 | CASSERPGLGYEQYF
TRBJ2-5 | TRBV7-8 | CASSLPIGGVRETQYF
TRBJ2-7 | TRBV12-3/TRBV12-4 | CASSFGPSYEQYF
TRBJ1-2 | TRBV7-8 | CASSLGGQDGSYGYTF
TRBJ1-1 | TRBV15 | CATSRGGMNTEAFF
TRBJ2-1 | TRBV20-1 | CSALRTSGSNEQFF
TRBJ1-6 | TRBV11-2 | CASSLLLSEYSPLHF
TRBJ2-5 | TRBV6-1 | CASSGRGSQETQYF